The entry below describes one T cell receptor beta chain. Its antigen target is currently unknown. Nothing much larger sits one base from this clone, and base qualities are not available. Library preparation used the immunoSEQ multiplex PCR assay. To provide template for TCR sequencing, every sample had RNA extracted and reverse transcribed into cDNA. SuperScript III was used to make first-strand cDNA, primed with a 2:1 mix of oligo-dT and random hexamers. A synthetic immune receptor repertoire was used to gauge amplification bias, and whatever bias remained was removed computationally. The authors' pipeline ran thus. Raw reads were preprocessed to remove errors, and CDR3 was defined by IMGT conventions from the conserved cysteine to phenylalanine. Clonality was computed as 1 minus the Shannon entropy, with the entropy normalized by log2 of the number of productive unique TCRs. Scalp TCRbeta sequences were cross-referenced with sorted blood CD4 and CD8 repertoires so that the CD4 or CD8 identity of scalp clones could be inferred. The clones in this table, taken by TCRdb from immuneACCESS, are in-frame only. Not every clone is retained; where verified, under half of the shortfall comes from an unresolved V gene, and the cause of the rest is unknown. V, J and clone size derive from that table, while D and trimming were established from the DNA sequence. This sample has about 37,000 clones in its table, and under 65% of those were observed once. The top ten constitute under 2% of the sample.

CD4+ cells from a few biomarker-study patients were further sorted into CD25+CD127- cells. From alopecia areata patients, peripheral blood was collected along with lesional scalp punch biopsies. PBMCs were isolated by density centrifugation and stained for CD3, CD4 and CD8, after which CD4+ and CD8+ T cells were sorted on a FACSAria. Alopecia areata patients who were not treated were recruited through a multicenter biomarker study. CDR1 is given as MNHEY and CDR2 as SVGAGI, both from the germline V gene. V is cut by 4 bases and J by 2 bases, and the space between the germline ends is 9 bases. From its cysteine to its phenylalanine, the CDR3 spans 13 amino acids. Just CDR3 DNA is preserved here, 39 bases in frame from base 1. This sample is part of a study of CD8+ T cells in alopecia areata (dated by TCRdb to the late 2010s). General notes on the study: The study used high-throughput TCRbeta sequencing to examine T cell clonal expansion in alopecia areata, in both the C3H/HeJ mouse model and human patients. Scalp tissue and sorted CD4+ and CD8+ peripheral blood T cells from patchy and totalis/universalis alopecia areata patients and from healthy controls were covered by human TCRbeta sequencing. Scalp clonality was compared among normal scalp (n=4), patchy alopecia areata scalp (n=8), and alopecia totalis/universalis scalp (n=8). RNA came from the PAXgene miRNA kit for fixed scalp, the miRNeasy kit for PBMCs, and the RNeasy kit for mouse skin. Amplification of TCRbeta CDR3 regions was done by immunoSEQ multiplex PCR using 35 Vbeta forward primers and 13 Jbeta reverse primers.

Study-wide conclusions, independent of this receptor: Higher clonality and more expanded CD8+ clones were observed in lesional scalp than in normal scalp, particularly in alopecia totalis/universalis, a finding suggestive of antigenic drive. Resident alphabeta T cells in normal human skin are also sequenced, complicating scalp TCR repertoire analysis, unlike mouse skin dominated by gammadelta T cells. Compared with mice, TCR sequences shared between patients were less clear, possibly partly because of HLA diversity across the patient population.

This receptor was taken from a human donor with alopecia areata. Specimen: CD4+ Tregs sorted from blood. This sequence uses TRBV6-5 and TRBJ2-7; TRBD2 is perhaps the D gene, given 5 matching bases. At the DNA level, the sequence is TGTGCCAGCAGTTCGGGAAAGCCCTACGAGCAGTACTTC. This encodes CASSSGKPYEQYF.